This section outlines one TCR beta chain sequence together with its context. Its antigen is not known. The sample originates from a study of cytomegalovirus exposure and HLA in healthy donors. General study points: When analyzed later, a missense DCLRE1C variant was found to be linked to TCR beta V- and J-gene trimming. Published work reported that the classifier diagnosed cytomegalovirus status with high specificity and sensitivity.

Regarding donors, all were healthy bone marrow donors. V was cut by 0 bases and J by 5 bases, with 7 bases left in between. The CDR3 consists of 14 residues. Per germline, CDR1 LNHNV and CDR2 YYDKDF (reference sequence). The PCR used 60 Vbeta and 13 Jbeta primers. Original processing methods: An analysis performed later counted 73 million or so unique TCR beta chains (roughly 10 million of them shared). Assay used: immunoSEQ multiplex PCR; TCRdb lists only in-frame clones, some missing. V and J calls plus clone size are reproduced from that table; the DNA served to infer D and trimming. The sample has roughly 190,000 clones; about 84% are singletons.

The origin of this receptor is a man in his forties or fifties in good health and CMV-seronegative. Sequenced input: PBMCs. This chain uses TRBV15 with TRBJ2-2, with a weak D call TRBD2 (5 bases). For the CDR3, the DNA is TGTGCCACCAGCAGAGATCGGACTACCGGGGAGCTGTTTTTT. Translation gives CATSRDRTTGELFF.